The rows below give T cell receptor beta chains drawn from one sample of a study of identical twins. Via MiXCR, TCRdb re-called the 5' RACE reads, giving one row per CDR3 protein. The data hold about 430,000 distinct CDR3 sequences, with less than 20% observed a single time. The sample consisted of naive T cells sorted from blood. The receptors originated from a man aged 45 to 65 in good health. Both conserved end residues are part of each CDR3. The D gene is left open where the match is weak. Expanded clones are given a class, and other clones once, few, many or no size at all.

TRBJ1-3,NA,many,TRBV3-1,TGTGCCAGCAGTCTATCGGGCACCCAAAGGTCTGGAAACACCATATATTTT,CASSLSGTQRSGNTIYF
TRBJ2-3,TRBD2,few,TRBV27,TGTGCCAGCACCGCGGGGGGGTACACAGATACGCAGTATTTT,CASTAGGYTDTQYF
TRBJ2-7,TRBD2,many,TRBV5-1,TGCGCCAGCAGCTTGGGTAGCGGGAGTATGTCCTACGAGCAGTACTTC,CASSLGSGSMSYEQYF
TRBJ2-5,TRBD2,many,TRBV7-7,TGTGCCAGCAGCCCCGGACTAGCGGGAGAAGGGGAGACCCAGTACTTC,CASSPGLAGEGETQYF
TRBJ1-5,NA,NA,TRBV20-1,TGCAGTGCTAGAGATTTCAGGCGGAACAATCAGCCCCAGCATTTT,CSARDFRRNNQPQHF
TRBJ2-7,NA,NA,TRBV3-1,TGTGCCAGCAGCCCTCCCAGTCCGGGTACCAACGAGCAGTACTTC,CASSPPSPGTNEQYF
TRBJ2-7,NA,many,TRBV5-1,TGCGCCAGCGGAATAAGCTCCTACGAGCAGTACTTC,CASGISSYEQYF
TRBJ2-5,TRBD2,NA,TRBV4-1,TGCGCCAGCAGCCAATACGGACTAGCGGGGGGGCTGAGGGTTAGACAAGAGACCCAGTACTTC,CASSQYGLAGGLRVRQETQYF
TRBJ1-5,NA,few,TRBV4-1,TGCGCCAGCAGCCAAGAGGGGCACAGGCTACATCAGCCCCAGCATTTT,CASSQEGHRLHQPQHF
TRBJ1-2,NA,many,TRBV7-2,TGTGCCAGCAGCCAATCTGCGGGCAGGGATGGCTACACCTTC,CASSQSAGRDGYTF
TRBJ2-2,TRBD1,NA,TRBV7-9,TGTGCCACCCAACCCGGACAGGCGGCCGGGGAGCTGTTTTTT,CATQPGQAAGELFF
TRBJ2-3,NA,NA,TRBV4-3,TGCGCCAGCAGCCAAGAGGGAAGGGGATTCGCAGATACGCAGTATTTT,CASSQEGRGFADTQYF
TRBJ2-2,TRBD2,many,TRBV7-2,TGTGCCAGCAGCATCCCTAGCGGGAGTGGCACCGGGGAGCTGTTTTTT,CASSIPSGSGTGELFF
TRBJ1-2,NA,many,TRBV28,TGTGCCAGCAGTTTATCCCCCTCTATCTATGGCTACACCTTC,CASSLSPSIYGYTF
TRBJ2-5,TRBD1,NA,TRBV28,TGTGCCAGCACACATGACAGGGCGCCAGAGACCCAGTACTTC,CASTHDRAPETQYF
TRBJ2-3,NA,many,TRBV27,TGTGCCAGCAGTTTATGGGGGTCTAGCACAGATACGCAGTATTTT,CASSLWGSSTDTQYF
TRBJ2-2,NA,NA,TRBV18,TGTGCCAGCTCACCATTATTAGTTAAGAACACCGGGGAGCTGTTTTTT,CASSPLLVKNTGELFF
TRBJ2-7,TRBD2,NA,TRBV9,TGTGCCAGCAGCGTAGCTCCGGCGGGAGACGCATACGAGCAGTACTTC,CASSVAPAGDAYEQYF
TRBJ2-3,NA,NA,TRBV12-3/TRBV12-4,TGTGCCAGCAGCCCATTCTTAGGGAGGGATACGCAGTATTTT,CASSPFLGRDTQYF
TRBJ2-1,TRBD2,NA,TRBV29-1,TGCAGCGTTATACCGGGACTAGCGGGCGAAGGGTCCCGTAGCTCCTACAATGAGCAGTTCTTC,CSVIPGLAGEGSRSSYNEQFF
TRBJ2-7,NA,few,TRBV15,TGTGCCACCAGCAGGGAATGGACAGACGAGCAGTACTTC,CATSREWTDEQYF
TRBJ2-1,NA,few,TRBV12-3/TRBV12-4,TGTGCCAGCGGTCCTAGCTCGGCCTACAATGAGCAGTTCTTC,CASGPSSAYNEQFF
TRBJ2-5,NA,many,TRBV18,TGTGCCAGCAGCCCCCGCGGCCAAGAGACCCAGTACTTC,CASSPRGQETQYF
TRBJ2-4,NA,NA,TRBV7-2,TGTGCCAGCAGCTGGGGGGGGCGGGCTGCCAAAAACATTCAGTACTTC,CASSWGGRAAKNIQYF
TRBJ1-1,NA,NA,TRBV29-1,TGCAGCGTTGACGGGGAGGGGAACACTGAAGCTTTCTTT,CSVDGEGNTEAFF